These 25 T cell receptor beta chains were all obtained from the same sample, sequenced in a study of T cells in Graves' hyperthyroidism and ophthalmopathy. It was RNA transcripts that yielded the amplified TCR beta CDR3 regions. With the HTBI primer set, the TCR CDR3 went through a first round of RT-PCR. TCRdb recomputed calls from the multiplex PCR reads with MiXCR, one row per CDR3 protein. The sample has 350,000 to 500,000 distinct CDR3 sequences; roughly an eighth are singletons. Sequenced material: blood. These receptors all stem from a young woman with Graves' hyperthyroidism.

The sample holds many counts of this clonotype. The chain has TRBV12-3 or TRBV12-4 and TRBJ1-2, with TRBD1 matching 7 bases. The V segment lost 6 bases and the J segment 7 bases; nucleotides outside the gene matches: 8. This CDR3 is built from 13 residues. The CDR3 sequence is CASSTGTDLGYTF. As DNA, the CDR3 is TGTGCCAGCAGCACTGGGACAGACCTTGGCTACACCTTC.

This clonotype was observed at least ten times. The V gene is TRBV25-1, the J gene TRBJ2-3, with 12 bases identical to TRBD1. The J segment lost 2 bases and the V segment lost 3 bases, leaving 6 bases of the junction unmatched. The CDR3 runs to 17 residues. The germline V gene has CDR1 MGHDK and CDR2 SYGVNS. The CDR3 sequence is CASSDPGTGGFTDTQYF. In DNA form, the CDR3 reads TGTGCCAGCAGTGACCCTGGGACAGGGGGCTTCACAGATACGCAGTATTTT.

The CDR3 spells CASSEVPGLGPDTQYF. The CDR3 nucleotides read TGTGCCAGCAGCGAGGTACCGGGACTAGGTCCAGATACGCAGTATTTT. The rearrangement joins TRBV9 to TRBJ2-3; 8 bases line up with TRBD2. Looked up from germline, CDR1 is SGDLS and CDR2 is YYNGEE. This CDR3 spans 16 amino acids. J lost 4 bases, V lost 3 bases, and 10 bases had no gene match.

This clonotype was picked up a small number of times. The gene calls are TRBV19 and TRBJ2-6, with TRBD1 identical over 7 bases. The J segment lost 0 bases and the V segment lost 5 bases, leaving 10 bases of the junction unmatched. The CDR3 totals 18 residues. The germline V gene has CDR1 LNHDA and CDR2 SQIVND (reference sequence). CDR3 in DNA: TGTGCCAGTAGTTCGCAGGGACAGCATTTCTCTGGGGCCAACGTCCTGACTTTC. This encodes CASSSQGQHFSGANVLTF. Variable domain in full (rest from reference TRBV19 and TRBJ2-6): DGGITQSPKYLFRKEGQNVTLSCEQNLNHDAMYWYRQDPGQGLRLIYYSQIVNDFQKGDIAEGYSVSREKKESFPLTVTSAQKNPTAFYLCASSSQGQHFSGANVLTFGAGSRLTVL.

The genes are TRBV6-2 or TRBV6-3 and TRBJ2-3; no clear D. The CDR3 runs to 18 residues. V dropped 5 bases and J dropped 4 bases, with 25 bases sitting between them. Germline CDR1 and CDR2: MNHEY and SVGEGT. CDR3 residues: CASSPLEATQDGPDTQYF. CDR3 bases: TGTGCCAGCAGTCCTTTAGAAGCGACGCAAGATGGTCCAGATACGCAGTATTTT.

A few counts support this clonotype. The CDR3 sequence: CASSVDPRGNTGELFF. The CDR3, as DNA: TGTGCCAGCAGCGTAGATCCCCGGGGGAACACCGGGGAGCTGTTTTTT. The V call is TRBV9, the J call TRBJ2-2; possible D gene TRBD2, 5 bases. This CDR3 comprises 16 residues. Per germline, CDR1 SGDLS and CDR2 YYNGEE. The V end lost 0 bases, the J end lost 1 base, and 10 bases lay between the germline ends.

V and J are TRBV7-2 and TRBJ1-4, with D possibly matching TRBD1 (5 bases). This CDR3 has 15 residues. Trimming removed 5 bases from V and 3 bases from J, with 13 bases in between. The V gene's germline CDR1 is SGHTA and CDR2 FQGNSA. The CDR3 bases are TGTGCCAGCAGCCGATTTTTAGGGGCTAATGAAAAACTGTTTTTT. Amino acids: CASSRFLGANEKLFF.

This clonotype was seen many times. The V and J genes are TRBV7-9 and TRBJ2-5, with 10 bases aligning to TRBD2. J lost 3 bases, V lost 1 base, and 8 bases had no gene match. The CDR3 runs 17 residues. CDR1 SEHNR and CDR2 FQNEAQ come from the germline V gene (reference sequence). This CDR3 reads CASSLVGSGLAEETQYF. The CDR3 bases are TGTGCCAGCAGCTTAGTGGGTTCTGGACTAGCGGAAGAGACCCAGTACTTC.

This clonotype has ten or more counts. The CDR3 DNA sequence: TGCAGCGTTGTAGGTAGCGGGAGGGGCAATGAGCAGTTCTTC. Translating it yields CSVVGSGRGNEQFF. V is TRBV29-1 and J is TRBJ2-1, with 11 bases aligning to TRBD2. Trimming removed 4 bases from V and 6 bases from J; junction bases left unmatched: 5. This CDR3 spans 14 amino acids. Germline CDR1 reads SQVTM; CDR2 reads ANQGSEA.

The chain employs TRBV10-3 and TRBJ2-5; 8 positions agree with TRBD2. The V segment lost 3 bases and the J segment 1 base; nucleotides outside the gene matches: 7. CDR1 and CDR2 (germline): ENHRY, SYGVKD. The CDR3 runs to 16 residues. CDR3 coding DNA: TGTGCCATCAGTGAAAGGGCACTAGCGGCCCAAGAGACCCAGTACTTC. It translates to CAISERALAAQETQYF.

There are many counts of this clonotype. This sequence joins TRBV6-6 and TRBJ1-2; D is uncertain. From germline, CDR1 is MNHNY and CDR2 SVGAGI (reference sequence). There are 15 residues in the CDR3. With 0 bases removed from V and 8 bases from J, the gap between germline ends came to 16 bases. CDR3 in DNA: TGTGCCAGCAGTTACTCGAGTACTTACCTATCAGGCTACACCTTC. Its protein product is CASSYSSTYLSGYTF.

Ten or more counts support this clonotype. This chain's CDR3 is CASSVGTSGSYEQYF. The CDR3 DNA follows: TGTGCCAGCAGCGTCGGGACTAGCGGTTCCTACGAGCAGTACTTC. The chain employs TRBV11-2 and TRBJ2-7; 11 positions agree with TRBD2. V lost 5 bases to trimming and J lost 1 base; unmatched junction nucleotides: 4. Germline-derived CDR1 and CDR2 are SGHAT and FQNNGV. This CDR3 has 15 residues.

There are many counts of this clonotype. This sequence joins TRBV6-1 and TRBJ2-1, with D possibly being TRBD2 (6 bases). Germline CDR1 and CDR2: MNHNS and SASEGT. The V end was cut by 3 bases, the J end by 8 bases, with 8 bases between. This CDR3 has 12 amino acids. CDR3 in DNA: TGTGCCAGCAGTGACGGCGGGGATGAGCAGTTCTTC. This encodes CASSDGGDEQFF.

This clonotype was counted at least ten times. The gene calls are TRBV20-1 and TRBJ1-1; a possible D gene is TRBD1 (6 bases). The CDR3 totals 14 residues. Germline loops: CDR1 DFQATT, CDR2 SNEGSKA (reference sequence). Trimming stripped 1 base from V and 4 bases from J, with 13 bases between. This chain's CDR3 is CSARVAGGLTEAFF. CDR3 bases: TGCAGTGCTAGAGTCGCGGGGGGGCTCACTGAAGCTTTCTTT.

This clonotype showed up many times. CDR3 protein: CASSAGGETQYF. CDR3 DNA: TGTGCCAGCAGCGCGGGGGGGGAGACCCAGTACTTC. The genes are TRBV9 and TRBJ2-5; 8 bases agree with TRBD2. Germline CDR1 and CDR2: SGDLS and YYNGEE. V dropped 3 bases and J dropped 5; count of bases not matched to a gene: 0. The CDR3 sequence is 12 residues long. The variable domain in full, completed from reference TRBV9 and TRBJ2-5, reads DSGVTQTPKHLITATGQRVTLRCSPRSGDLSVYWYQQSLDQGLQFLIQYYNGEERAKGNILERFSAQQFPDLHSELNLSSLELGDSALYFCASSAGGETQYFGPGTRLLVL.

The chain couples TRBV28 to TRBJ2-4; TRBD1 aligns across 8 bases. Germline CDR1 MDHEN, CDR2 SYDVKM. The J segment lost 8 bases and the V segment lost 4 bases, leaving 13 bases of the junction unmatched. This CDR3 comprises 16 residues. CDR3 DNA sequence: TGTGCCAGCAGTTCATATCGGACAGGGTTTACGGACATTCAGTACTTC. This sequence encodes CASSSYRTGFTDIQYF.

This clonotype was observed at least ten times. The gene calls are TRBV6-1 and TRBJ2-5; D is tentatively TRBD1 or TRBD2 (5 bases each). The V gene's germline CDR1 is MNHNS and CDR2 SASEGT. The CDR3 runs 15 residues. The ends were cut back, 5 bases at V and 4 bases at J, with 17 bases in the middle. Here the CDR3 reads CASSPSSGRVETQYF. The CDR3 DNA is TGTGCCAGCAGTCCATCCTCGGGGCGGGTAGAGACCCAGTACTTC.

This clonotype has ten or more counts. The chain combines TRBV28 with TRBJ1-4, with D unresolved. V lost 4 bases and J 0 bases, leaving 15 bases between the germline ends. Germline values: CDR1 MDHEN, CDR2 SYDVKM. This CDR3 contains 17 residues. The CDR3 DNA follows: TGTGCCAGCAGTTCCCTGGGGAGGGCCGCAACTAATGAAAAACTGTTTTTT. It translates to CASSSLGRAATNEKLFF.

This clonotype was recorded at least ten times. V is TRBV7-8 and J is TRBJ1-1; D uncertain. The V gene's germline CDR1 is SGHVS and CDR2 FQNEAQ. The V end was cut by 7 bases, the J end by 0 bases, with 12 bases between. This CDR3 spans 14 amino acids. The CDR3 DNA reads TGTGCCAGCACACGAGGAGGGATGAACACTGAAGCTTTCTTT. Amino acid sequence: CASTRGGMNTEAFF.

The chain employs TRBV6-2 or TRBV6-3 and TRBJ2-1, with TRBD2 identical over 7 bases. J was trimmed by 14 bases and V by 2 bases; bases with no gene match: 12. The CDR3 consists of 14 residues. CDR1 and CDR2 (germline): MNHEY, SVGEGT. The CDR3 here is CASSYPKFGGVEFF. The CDR3 DNA is TGTGCCAGCAGTTACCCGAAATTTGGGGGGGTTGAGTTCTTC.

The sample holds many counts of this clonotype. The rearrangement links TRBV6-1 to TRBJ1-1; D unclear. CDR1 and CDR2 (germline): MNHNS, SASEGT. The CDR3 is 13 amino acids. V lost 6 bases and J lost 1, with 9 bases in between. The CDR3: CASSLSSNTEAFF. In DNA, the CDR3 is TGTGCCAGCAGCTTATCATCGAACACTGAAGCTTTCTTT.

This clonotype has just a few counts. The V gene is TRBV28, the J gene TRBJ2-5, with D perhaps given as TRBD1 or TRBD2 (5 bases each). The V and J ends lost 1 base and 13 bases respectively, with 25 bases between them. The CDR3 spans 16 residues. The germline CDR1 and CDR2 sequences are MDHEN and SYDVKM. In DNA form, the CDR3 reads TGTGCCAGCAGTTTATTTTGGGGCAGTCCTAGAGGGGTCGCGTACTTC. Its protein product is CASSLFWGSPRGVAYF.

Comments on this clonotype: The junction shows a germline mismatch at one end, possibly a read error. The rearrangement uses TRBV10-3 and TRBJ2-1, with D possibly being TRBD1 (6 bases). CDR1 and CDR2 from the germline V gene are ENHRY and SYGVKD. This CDR3 region has 15 residues. CDR3 sequence: CAISESWTDYNEQLF. The CDR3 DNA follows: TGTGCCATCAGTGAGTCATGGACAGACTACAATGAGCAGCTCTTC.

This clonotype was seen a handful of times. The chain combines TRBV5-1 with TRBJ1-1; TRBD1 aligns across 9 bases. In germline, CDR1 is SGHRS, CDR2 YFSETQ. J was trimmed by 4 bases and V by 2 bases; bases with no gene match: 6. The CDR3 runs to 15 residues. The CDR3 region has the DNA TGCGCCAGCAGCTTTCTGACAGGGGGAGCCACTGAAGCTTTCTTT. Protein: CASSFLTGGATEAFF.

This clonotype was seen at least ten times. In nucleotides, the CDR3 is TGTGCCAGCAGCTTCCTAAGGACAGGAACAGGGGGAGGTAGCACAGATACGCAGTATTTT. It translates to CASSFLRTGTGGGSTDTQYF. The J gene is TRBJ2-3, the V gene TRBV7-2; 8 positions match TRBD1. Germline CDR1 SGHTA, CDR2 FQGNSA. The CDR3 loop spans 20 amino acids. V gave up 3 bases and J gave up 0 bases; unmatched junction bases: 17.